This T cell receptor (beta chain) comes out of a study of beta chain features in type 1 diabetes. Overall study findings and caveats: Naive, central memory and Treg TCRB repertoires seemed to resemble each other more closely in patients than they did in healthy donors. For type 1 diabetes patients, VDJ junctions showed fewer insertions and more deletions.

This CDR3 is 14 amino acids long. CDR1 is MDHEN, CDR2 SYDVKM, per germline. Trimming cost V 2 bases and J 3 bases, with 7 bases left between them. The isolated RNA, all of it, was reverse transcribed, so expressed TCRB transcripts were what got sequenced. The assay was immunoSEQ multiplex PCR, and TCRdb's table has in-frame clones only and misses some. Of 250,000 to 350,000 clones in the sample, 12% to 15% are singletons; the top ten hold approximately 7%. For this clone: The antigen remains unidentified.

The V gene is TRBV28, the J gene TRBJ2-2; D remains unclear. The material sequenced was central memory CD4+ T cells from blood. The source of this sequence is a man between 25 and 39 years old in good health. CDR3 DNA sequence: TGTGCCAGCAGTTTACCGCGGCACACCGGGGAGCTGTTTTTT. Translated, it gives CASSLPRHTGELFF.